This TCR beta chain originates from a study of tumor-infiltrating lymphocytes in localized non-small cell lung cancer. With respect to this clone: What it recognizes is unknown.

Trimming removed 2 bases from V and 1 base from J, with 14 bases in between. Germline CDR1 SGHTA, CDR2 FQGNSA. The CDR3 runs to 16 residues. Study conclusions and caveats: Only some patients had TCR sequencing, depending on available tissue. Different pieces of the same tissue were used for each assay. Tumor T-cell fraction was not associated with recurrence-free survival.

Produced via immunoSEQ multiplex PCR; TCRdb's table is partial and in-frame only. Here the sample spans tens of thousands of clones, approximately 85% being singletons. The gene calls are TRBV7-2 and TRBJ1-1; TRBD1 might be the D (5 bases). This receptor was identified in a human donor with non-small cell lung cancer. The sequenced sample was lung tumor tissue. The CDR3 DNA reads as TGTGCCAGCAGCTTATCACCATCGGGGGGGAACACTGAAGCTTTCTTT. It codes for CASSLSPSGGNTEAFF.